Following are 32 T cell receptor beta chains from one sample sequenced in a study of cytomegalovirus exposure and HLA in healthy donors. 13 Jbeta primers and 60 Vbeta primers were used for the PCR. Sequenced by immunoSEQ multiplex PCR; TCRdb stores in-frame clones only, minus some. The data hold roughly 150,000 clones, with about three quarters observed a single time. The sequenced sample consisted of PBMCs. These receptors were taken from a male donor in good health and CMV-seronegative.

The gene calls are TRBV5-6 and TRBJ1-2; 7 bases fit TRBD1. Germline trimming cut 4 bases from V and 8 bases from J; bases unmatched to any gene: 11. Germline V gene sequence: CDR1 SGHDT, CDR2 YYEEEE. CDR3 length: 14 residues. CDR3 protein: CASSQKGDSRGYTF. The CDR3, as DNA: TGTGCCAGCAGCCAGAAAGGGGACAGTCGAGGCTACACCTTC.

The rearrangement joins TRBV19 to TRBJ2-1; D gene uncertain. The CDR3 is 11 amino acids. With 3 bases removed from V and 13 bases from J, the gap between germline ends came to 10 bases. The germline V gene has CDR1 LNHDA and CDR2 SQIVND (reference sequence). The CDR3, as DNA: TGTGCCAGTAGTATTTCCGGTATACAGTTCTTC. Residues: CASSISGIQFF.

The chain recombines TRBV5-4 with TRBJ1-5; D remains ambiguous. This CDR3 has 15 amino acids. The V and J ends lost 0 bases and 0 bases respectively, with 7 bases between them. Germline lookup yields CDR1 SGHNT and CDR2 YYREEE (reference sequence). CDR3 nucleotides: TGTGCCAGCAGCTTGGGCCCCTATAGCAATCAGCCCCAGCATTTT. Protein: CASSLGPYSNQPQHF.

This chain links TRBV7-7 with TRBJ1-6, with a possible D match to TRBD1 (6 bases). The germline gives CDR1 SSHAT, CDR2 FNYEAQ (reference sequence). The CDR3 length is 13 residues. V shed 5 bases and J shed 5 bases, with 7 bases lying between them. The CDR3 loop is CASSRTDNSPLHF. CDR3 sequence (DNA): TGTGCCAGCAGCCGGACAGATAATTCACCCCTCCACTTT.

This clone appeared a single time. This rearrangement joins TRBV5-4 to TRBJ2-5; D not certain. V was trimmed by 4 bases and J by 2 bases, leaving 12 bases between them. This CDR3 spans 14 amino acids. CDR1 and CDR2 from the germline V gene are SGHNT and YYREEE (reference sequence). CDR3 coding DNA: TGTGCCAGCAGCATTAACACATTACAAGAGACCCAGTACTTC. It translates to CASSINTLQETQYF.

The chain has TRBV4-1 and TRBJ2-7, with TRBD1 as a possible D gene (6 bases). The CDR3 contains 14 residues. Germline CDR1 is MGHRA and CDR2 is YSYEKL. Trimming removed 4 bases from V and 1 base from J, with 11 bases in between. The CDR3 is CASSLLGGSYEQYF. CDR3 DNA sequence: TGCGCCAGCAGCCTTCTAGGGGGTTCCTACGAGCAGTACTTC.

This chain uses TRBV4-2 with TRBJ1-2; no reliable D call. The CDR3 consists of 15 residues. V shed 0 bases and J shed 0 bases, with 8 bases lying between them. Germline CDR1 reads LGHNA; CDR2 reads YNFKEQ. The CDR3 nucleotides are TGTGCCAGCAGCCAAGAATCCGGGGCTAACTATGGCTACACCTTC. It translates to CASSQESGANYGYTF.

CDR3 protein: CASRSTGTGGTEAFF. The CDR3 nucleotides are TGTGCCAGCAGGTCAACCGGGACAGGGGGCACTGAAGCTTTCTTT. The rearrangement links TRBV6-5 to TRBJ1-1; 11 bases match TRBD1. The germline V gene encodes CDR1 MNHEY and CDR2 SVGAGI. This CDR3 comprises 15 residues. With 6 bases clipped from V and 4 bases from J, the junction kept 7 bases outside the gene matches.

The rearrangement uses TRBV5-1 and TRBJ2-5, with TRBD2 identical over 8 bases. This CDR3 has 11 residues. Germline V gene data show CDR1 as SGHRS and CDR2 as YFSETQ. Trimming removed 4 bases from V and 10 bases from J; junction bases left unmatched: 3. This CDR3 is CASSPGGDQYF. DNA of the CDR3: TGCGCCAGCAGCCCCGGGGGGGACCAGTACTTC.

The V gene is TRBV4-3, the J gene TRBJ2-2; no definite D call. The V end lost 1 base, the J end lost 6 bases, and 6 bases lay between the germline ends. CDR3 size: 13 residues. Per germline, CDR1 LGHNA and CDR2 YSLEER. The CDR3 reads CASSQVSPGELFF. Here the CDR3 DNA reads TGCGCCAGCAGCCAAGTTAGTCCCGGGGAGCTGTTTTTT.

The chain couples TRBV7-2 to TRBJ2-2, with a possible D match to TRBD2 (6 bases). This CDR3 contains 13 residues. Trimming stripped 3 bases from V and 7 bases from J, with 9 bases between. The germline gives CDR1 SGHTA, CDR2 FQGNSA. The DNA for the CDR3 is TGTGCCAGCAGCTTTATGGGGGGCGGGGAGCTGTTTTTT. This translates into CASSFMGGGELFF.

The chain recombines TRBV5-8 with TRBJ2-5; tentative D call: TRBD2 (5 bases). CDR1 is SGHTS, CDR2 YDEGEE, per germline. V shed 4 bases and J shed 5 bases, with 18 bases lying between them. The CDR3 covers 15 residues. CDR3 bases: TGTGCCAGCAGCAATAGCGTGGCGCGTGGGGAGACCCAGTACTTC. Translated: CASSNSVARGETQYF.

The chain carries TRBV19 and TRBJ2-2, with 7 bases aligning to TRBD1. Germline V gene lookup returns CDR1 LNHDA and CDR2 SQIVND (reference sequence). V gave up 6 bases and J gave up 4 bases; unmatched junction bases: 5. CDR3 length: 14 residues. The DNA for the CDR3 is TGTGCCAGTAGGGACAGGCCCGGCACCGGGGAGCTGTTTTTT. It encodes CASRDRPGTGELFF. The complete variable domain, with remaining parts taken from reference TRBV19 and TRBJ2-2, reads DGGITQSPKYLFRKEGQNVTLSCEQNLNHDAMYWYRQDPGQGLRLIYYSQIVNDFQKGDIAEGYSVSREKKESFPLTVTSAQKNPTAFYLCASRDRPGTGELFFGEGSRLTVL.

V gene TRBV11-2 combines with J gene TRBJ2-7, with D hard to call. Germline V gene sequence: CDR1 SGHAT, CDR2 FQNNGV. The CDR3 runs 11 residues. Trimming left V 8 bases short and J 2 bases short, with 7 bases between. The CDR3 here is CASGPAYEQYF. The DNA of the CDR3 is TGTGCCAGCGGGCCGGCCTACGAGCAGTACTTC.

This clone came up once. The rearrangement uses TRBV25-1 and TRBJ1-2; tentative D call: TRBD1 (6 bases). Trimming removed 4 bases from V and 6 bases from J, with 21 bases in between. Germline CDR1 is MGHDK and CDR2 is SYGVNS. The CDR3 has 16 amino acids. This chain's CDR3 is CASSALGGGDPDGYTF. For the CDR3, the DNA is TGTGCCAGCAGTGCCTTAGGCGGGGGCGACCCGGATGGCTACACCTTC.

The chain couples TRBV11-3 to TRBJ2-1; 14 bases agree with TRBD2. Germline V gene data show CDR1 as SGHNT and CDR2 as YENEEA. The CDR3 spans 18 residues. With 3 bases clipped from V and 4 bases from J, the junction kept 8 bases outside the gene matches. CDR3 amino acids: CASSFTPRLAGGYNEQFF. The CDR3 DNA reads as TGTGCCAGCAGCTTTACCCCCCGACTAGCGGGGGGGTACAATGAGCAGTTCTTC. Looking up the rest from reference TRBV11-3 and TRBJ2-1 gives the full variable domain: EAGVVQSPRYKIIEKKQPVAFWCNPISGHNTLYWYLQNLGQGPELLIRYENEEAVDDSQLPKDRFSAERLKGVDSTLKIQPAELGDSAVYLCASSFTPRLAGGYNEQFFGPGTRLTVL.

This chain links TRBV7-9 with TRBJ2-5, with 14 bases identical to TRBD2. Germline lookup yields CDR1 SEHNR and CDR2 FQNEAQ (reference sequence). The CDR3 consists of 16 residues. The ends lost 10 bases at V and 5 bases at J; junction bases unmatched: 12. DNA of the CDR3: TGTGCCACAAGCGAGAGACTAGCGGGAGGGTCGGAGACCCAGTACTTC. This translates into CATSERLAGGSETQYF.

This chain links TRBV11-2 with TRBJ1-2; perhaps TRBD1 as D (5 bases). The CDR3 is 13 amino acids. Germline V gene sequence: CDR1 SGHAT, CDR2 FQNNGV. V was shortened by 5 bases and J by 8 bases, with 15 bases between the two germline ends. The CDR3 sequence is CASSLREGSGYTF. The CDR3 region has the DNA TGTGCCAGCAGCCTCAGGGAGGGGTCCGGCTACACCTTC. Looking up the rest from reference TRBV11-2 and TRBJ1-2 gives the full variable domain: EAGVAQSPRYKIIEKRQSVAFWCNPISGHATLYWYQQILGQGPKLLIQFQNNGVVDDSQLPKDRFSAERLKGVDSTLKIQPAKLEDSAVYLCASSLREGSGYTFGSGTRLTVV.

The V call is TRBV9, the J call TRBJ2-1, with D possibly being TRBD2 (6 bases). V lost 4 bases to trimming and J lost 7 bases, with 21 bases between them. In germline, CDR1 is SGDLS, CDR2 YYNGEE. The CDR3 extends over 16 amino acids. Written as DNA, the CDR3 is TGTGCCAGCAGCTTGGTAGGGGAGGTGATACAAAATGAGCAGTTCTTC. It codes for CASSLVGEVIQNEQFF.

To note about this clone: A junction end diverges from the germline sequence, so it may reflect a read error. The same CDR3 also results from other DNA sequences found in this sample. This sequence joins TRBV7-2 and TRBJ1-1; possibly TRBD1 for D (6 bases). The CDR3 is 15 amino acids. CDR1 is SGHTA, CDR2 FQGNSA, per germline. The CDR3 DNA follows: TGCGCCAGCAGCTTAGGACCCAGGGGGAACACTGAAGCTTTCTTT. Protein product: CASSLGPRGNTEAFF. The entire variable domain, with the rest obtained from reference TRBV7-2 and TRBJ1-1, is as follows: GAGVSQSPSNKVTEKGKDVELRCDPISGHTALYWYRQSLGQGLEFLIYFQGNSAPDKSGLPSDRFSAERTGGSVSTLTIQRTQQEDSAVYLCASSLGPRGNTEAFFGQGTRLTVV.

J is TRBJ1-2 and V is TRBV5-4, with TRBD1 as a possible D gene (6 bases). Germline loops: CDR1 SGHNT, CDR2 YYREEE (reference sequence). The CDR3 has 15 amino acids. V was cut by 0 bases and J by 1 base, with 10 bases left in between. CDR3 sequence (DNA): TGTGCCAGCAGCTTGGAAACAGGGCTTAACTATGGCTACACCTTC. This codes for CASSLETGLNYGYTF.

The rearrangement uses TRBV30 and TRBJ1-5; TRBD1 is a possible D gene (6 bases). With 5 bases removed from V and 4 bases from J, the gap between germline ends came to 9 bases. Per germline, CDR1 GTSNPN and CDR2 SVGIG (reference sequence). The CDR3 extends over 12 amino acids. CDR3 amino acids: CAWSQGNQPQHF. For the CDR3, the DNA is TGTGCCTGGTCTCAGGGGAATCAGCCCCAGCATTTT.

V is TRBV6-5 and J is TRBJ2-1; 8 positions match TRBD2. The J segment lost 9 bases and the V segment lost 8 bases, leaving 9 bases of the junction unmatched. CDR1 is MNHEY, CDR2 SVGAGI, per germline. The CDR3 contains 13 residues. CDR3 bases: TGTGCCAGCTCCGGGGGGGTCATTGGTGAGCAGTTCTTC. Its translation is CASSGGVIGEQFF.

The V call is TRBV4-3, the J call TRBJ2-6, with D perhaps TRBD2 (6 bases). This CDR3 region has 16 residues. Between the trimmed V and J ends, which lost 6 bases and 0 bases, there was a span of 12 bases. Germline-derived CDR1 and CDR2 are LGHNA and YSLEER. This CDR3 is CASSRDSHSGANVLTF. DNA for the CDR3: TGCGCCAGCAGTAGGGACTCTCACTCTGGGGCCAACGTCCTGACTTTC.

The rearrangement links TRBV7-9 to TRBJ2-5; 8 positions match TRBD1. The J call could be wrong; TRBJ2-7 is a better fit for the DNA end. Germline V CDR1 and CDR2: SEHNR, FQNEAQ (reference sequence). The CDR3 is 13 residues long. In DNA, the CDR3 is TGTGCCAGCAGCTTAAGGGACAGGCACGAGCAGTACTTC. Protein product: CASSLRDRHEQYF.

The V and J genes are TRBV19 and TRBJ2-2; possible D gene TRBD1, 5 bases. The CDR3 consists of 14 residues. The V end lost 6 bases, the J end lost 4 bases, and 12 bases lay between the germline ends. The germline V gene encodes CDR1 LNHDA and CDR2 SQIVND (reference sequence). In DNA form, the CDR3 reads TGTGCCAGTAGACAAGGGGCCTTCACCGGGGAGCTGTTTTTT. Residues: CASRQGAFTGELFF.

The sample holds one count of this clone. The chain couples TRBV6-5 to TRBJ1-2; D is ambiguous. Germline V gene data show CDR1 as MNHEY and CDR2 as SVGAGI. V was cut by 0 bases and J by 1 base, with 12 bases left in between. The CDR3 sequence is 16 residues long. The CDR3 is CASSYSTVLSNYGYTF. The CDR3 coding sequence is TGTGCCAGCAGTTACTCGACTGTTCTCAGTAACTATGGCTACACCTTC.

This clone has just a few counts. Here the CDR3 reads CASSDSTSGYNEQFF. The CDR3 DNA follows: TGTGCCAGCAGTGACTCGACTAGCGGGTACAATGAGCAGTTCTTC. The chain recombines TRBV6-4 with TRBJ2-1, with 10 bases that match TRBD2. Germline V CDR1 and CDR2: MRHNA, SNTAGT. The CDR3 extends over 15 amino acids. J lost 4 bases, V lost 0 bases, and 0 bases had no gene match.

The CDR3 region is CASSLGTTTEAFF. CDR3 sequence (DNA): TGTGCCAGCAGCCTAGGGACTACCACCGAAGCTTTCTTT. The genes are TRBV9 and TRBJ1-1; D may be TRBD1 (5 bases). This CDR3 has 13 amino acids. The V gene's germline CDR1 is SGDLS and CDR2 YYNGEE. Trimming took 4 bases from V and 8 from J, leaving 15 bases between them.

V and J are TRBV11-2 and TRBJ2-1; 9 bases match TRBD1. Looked up from germline, CDR1 is SGHAT and CDR2 is FQNNGV. With 4 bases clipped from V and 7 bases from J, the junction kept 11 bases outside the gene matches. This CDR3 spans 16 amino acids. CDR3 protein: CASSSVGQGQGNEQFF. CDR3 DNA: TGTGCCAGCAGCTCCGTTGGACAGGGGCAAGGGAATGAGCAGTTCTTC. The variable domain in full, with the rest retrieved from reference TRBV11-2 and TRBJ2-1, is EAGVAQSPRYKIIEKRQSVAFWCNPISGHATLYWYQQILGQGPKLLIQFQNNGVVDDSQLPKDRFSAERLKGVDSTLKIQPAKLEDSAVYLCASSSVGQGQGNEQFFGPGTRLTVL.

This rearrangement joins TRBV11-2 to TRBJ2-7; D may be TRBD1 (6 bases). This CDR3 region has 14 residues. Germline CDR1 and CDR2: SGHAT and FQNNGV. Trimming took 1 base from V and 3 from J, leaving 10 bases between them. In DNA form, the CDR3 reads TGTGCCAGCAGCTTAGGGCAGGGGTTCTACGAGCAGTACTTC. Encoded protein: CASSLGQGFYEQYF.

J is TRBJ1-1 and V is TRBV29-1, with a possible D match to TRBD1 (6 bases). The ends were cut back, 6 bases at V and 1 base at J, with 15 bases in the middle. The CDR3 runs to 14 residues. CDR1 and CDR2 (germline): SQVTM, ANQGSEA. The DNA for the CDR3 is TGCAGCGTGATAAAACAGGGCCCGAACACTGAAGCTTTCTTT. Translating gives CSVIKQGPNTEAFF.